This T cell receptor (beta chain) emerged from a study of T cell repertoires in cytomegalovirus infection. TCRdb re-derived calls from the reads in MiXCR, one entry per CDR3 protein. The sample lists approximately 590,000 distinct CDR3 sequences, around 40% seen once, with around 46% in the top ten. The count of this clonotype is one. Its specificity is not known. The clonotype was recovered from a human donor in good health (CMV status not recorded). Some clones in this sample may be carry-over from other donors' samples. The sequencing here drew on cultured PBMCs, taken from culture after CMV antigen stimulation.

CDR3 sequence (DNA): TGCGCCAGCAGCCCTATGGGAAAGGGGCGCGGGGGCGGCACTGAAGCTTTCTTT. Translating gives CASSPMGKGRGGGTEAFF. The chain combines TRBV4-1 with TRBJ1-1; the D gene is possibly TRBD1 (6 bases). The CDR3 is 18 residues long. V shed 4 bases and J shed 4 bases, with 25 bases lying between them. CDR1 is MGHRA and CDR2 is YSYEKL in the germline V gene.